Given below is one T cell receptor beta chain in context. The data originate from a study of blood T cell repertoires in COVID-19. Study information: Some COVID-19 samples were acute and others convalescent; all came from the United States, Italy and Spain.

Germline V gene sequence: CDR1 MNHEY, CDR2 SVGAGI. Trimming removed 5 bases at V and 2 bases at J, with 10 bases between. The CDR3 has 13 residues. Under the authors' procedure: The authors estimated nucleated cell counts from reference gene primer amplification. TCRdb keeps only in-frame clones here, not all; method: immunoSEQ multiplex PCR. The V and J calls and clone size come from that table; D and trimming were worked out from the DNA. Here the sample spans under 50,000 clones, around 93% being singletons. The material sequenced was peripheral blood. The chain links TRBV6-5 to TRBJ2-7; no clear D. This receptor was obtained from a human donor in a cohort sampled during active COVID-19. The CDR3 here is CASSQTVTYEQYF. As DNA, the CDR3 is TGTGCCAGCAGTCAGACTGTAACCTACGAGCAGTACTTC.